These 12 T cell receptor beta chains were sequenced from one sample in a study of cytomegalovirus exposure and HLA in healthy donors. The table came from immunoSEQ multiplex PCR; TCRdb's copy has only in-frame clones and leaves some out. The sample consists of tens of thousands of clones, 93% of them appearing once. Sequenced input: PBMCs. These receptors were collected from a man younger than 30 in good health and CMV-seronegative.

The chain has TRBV7-6 and TRBJ2-1, with 13 bases that match TRBD2. The CDR3 spans 17 residues. The V and J ends lost 1 base and 7 bases, in that order; junction bases with no gene match: 7. Germline V gene sequence: CDR1 SGHVS, CDR2 FNYEAQ. In DNA, the CDR3 is TGTGCCAGCAGCTTAGGTACTAGCGGGGGGGCCCGTAATGAGCAGTTCTTC. It yields the protein CASSLGTSGGARNEQFF. Supplemented by reference TRBV7-6 and TRBJ2-1, the full variable domain reads GAGVSQSPRYKVTKRGQDVALRCDPISGHVSLYWYRQALGQGPEFLTYFNYEAQQDKSGLPNDRFSAERPEGSISTLTIQRTEQRDSAMYRCASSLGTSGGARNEQFFGPGTRLTVL.

The rearrangement links TRBV5-1 to TRBJ1-1; D unresolved. CDR1 and CDR2 (germline): SGHRS, YFSETQ. The CDR3 sequence is 14 residues long. The V and J ends lost 5 bases and 0 bases respectively, with 11 bases between them. The CDR3 here is CASSPQVVNTEAFF. The CDR3 DNA reads TGCGCCAGCAGTCCCCAGGTAGTGAACACTGAAGCTTTCTTT.

The CDR3, as DNA: TGTGCCAGCAGCCAAGGGAAAGGCGGGAGCTTAACAGATACGCAGTATTTT. Translation gives CASSQGKGGSLTDTQYF. The gene calls are TRBV4-2 and TRBJ2-3, with 7 bases that match TRBD2. V gave up 1 base and J gave up 3 bases; unmatched junction bases: 10. The CDR3 has 17 amino acids. The germline CDR1 and CDR2 sequences are LGHNA and YNFKEQ.

In regard to this clone: The germline gene is not matched at one end of the junction; a read error may be the cause. The V call is TRBV28, the J call TRBJ2-7; 7 nucleotides agree with TRBD1. The CDR3 is 16 amino acids. CDR1 is MDHEN and CDR2 is SYDVKM in the germline V gene. The CDR3: CASSLRQNRGSSEQYF. In DNA form, the CDR3 reads TGTGCCAGCAGTTTAAGACAGAACAGGGGCTCCTCCGAGCAGTACTTC.

The J gene is TRBJ1-1, the V gene TRBV2; D not certain. Germline CDR1 is SNHLY and CDR2 is FYNNEI. This CDR3 spans 13 amino acids. V gave up 7 bases and J gave up 0 bases, with 9 bases separating them. CDR3 bases: TGTGCCAGCACGATACAAGTGAACACTGAAGCTTTCTTT. Its translation: CASTIQVNTEAFF.

This clone has only one observation. The CDR3 loop is CASSPLTGSSYEQYF. CDR3 sequence (DNA): TGTGCCAGCTCACCACTGACAGGGAGCTCCTACGAGCAGTACTTC. V gene TRBV18 combines with J gene TRBJ2-7; 7 bases align to TRBD1. Germline loops: CDR1 KGHSH, CDR2 LQKENI. The V and J ends lost 1 base and 0 bases, in that order; junction bases with no gene match: 3. This CDR3 has 15 residues.

The chain joins TRBV27 to TRBJ2-1; D unclear. Between the trimmed V and J ends, which lost 4 bases and 9 bases, there was a span of 10 bases. This CDR3 is built from 12 residues. The V gene's germline CDR1 is MNHEY and CDR2 SMNVEV (reference sequence). DNA of the CDR3: TGTGCCAGCAGTTCCACACCTCGTGAGCAGTTCTTC. It specifies CASSSTPREQFF.

The chain uses TRBV2 and TRBJ2-2, with 7 bases identical to TRBD1. The trim removed 5 bases at V and 5 bases at J, leaving 8 bases unmatched. Germline-derived CDR1 and CDR2 are SNHLY and FYNNEI. The CDR3 is 15 amino acids. CDR3 amino acids: CASSSFQGVTGELFF. The DNA for the CDR3 is TGTGCCAGCAGTTCTTTCCAGGGGGTAACCGGGGAGCTGTTTTTT.

V gene TRBV11-2 combines with J gene TRBJ1-1; TRBD1 matches 10 bases. CDR1 and CDR2 (germline): SGHAT, FQNNGV. This CDR3 has 14 residues. The V segment lost 8 bases and the J segment 7 bases; nucleotides outside the gene matches: 10. Here the CDR3 reads CASGIDRGRVEAFF. The DNA of the CDR3 is TGTGCCAGCGGAATCGACAGGGGGCGAGTTGAAGCTTTCTTT.

This chain links TRBV30 with TRBJ1-4; no clear D gene. Germline V gene data show CDR1 as GTSNPN and CDR2 as SVGIG (reference sequence). This CDR3 has 15 amino acids. Trimming cost V 0 bases and J 0 bases, with 8 bases left between them. CDR3 sequence reads: CAWSVLATTNEKLFF. The CDR3 DNA follows: TGTGCCTGGAGTGTATTAGCCACAACTAATGAAAAACTGTTTTTT.

This clone has a handful of counts. The rearrangement joins TRBV11-2 to TRBJ1-1, with a possible D match to TRBD1 (5 bases). Per the germline V gene, CDR1 is SGHAT and CDR2 is FQNNGV. Trimming shortened V by 5 bases and J by 1 base, and 8 bases separated the two germline ends. This CDR3 is 13 amino acids long. This CDR3 is CASSRTRNTEAFF. The CDR3 nucleotides read TGTGCCAGCAGCCGGACACGGAACACTGAAGCTTTCTTT.

V and J are TRBV9 and TRBJ2-1, with 7 nucleotides matching TRBD1. This CDR3 has 15 residues. Germline trimming cut 3 bases from V and 1 base from J; bases unmatched to any gene: 4. Germline assignment: CDR1 SGDLS and CDR2 YYNGEE. Here the CDR3 reads CASSAAGGSYNEQFF. Here the CDR3 DNA reads TGTGCCAGCAGCGCAGCAGGGGGTTCCTACAATGAGCAGTTCTTC.